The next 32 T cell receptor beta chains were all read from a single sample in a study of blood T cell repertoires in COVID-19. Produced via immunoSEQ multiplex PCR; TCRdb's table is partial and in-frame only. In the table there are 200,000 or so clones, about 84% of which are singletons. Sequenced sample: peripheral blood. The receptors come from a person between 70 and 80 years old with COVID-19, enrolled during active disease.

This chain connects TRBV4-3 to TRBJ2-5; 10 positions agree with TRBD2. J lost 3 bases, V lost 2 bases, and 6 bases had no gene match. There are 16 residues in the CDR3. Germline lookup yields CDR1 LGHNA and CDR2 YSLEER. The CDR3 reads CASSQHLAGGEETQYF. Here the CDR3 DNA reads TGCGCCAGCAGCCAACATTTAGCGGGGGGCGAAGAGACCCAGTACTTC.

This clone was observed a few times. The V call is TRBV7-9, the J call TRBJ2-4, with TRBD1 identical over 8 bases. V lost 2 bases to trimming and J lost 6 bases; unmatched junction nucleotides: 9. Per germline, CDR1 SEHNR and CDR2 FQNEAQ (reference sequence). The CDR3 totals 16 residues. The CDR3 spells CASSLWQGAIGNIQYF. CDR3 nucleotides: TGTGCCAGCAGCTTATGGCAGGGGGCGATCGGAAACATTCAGTACTTC.

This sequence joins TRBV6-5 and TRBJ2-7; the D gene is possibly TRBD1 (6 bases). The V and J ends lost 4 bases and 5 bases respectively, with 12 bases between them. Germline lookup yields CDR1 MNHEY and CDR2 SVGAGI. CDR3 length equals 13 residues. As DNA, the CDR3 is TGTGCCAGCAGTTCCAGGGGATTCGACGAGCAGTACTTC. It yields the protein CASSSRGFDEQYF.

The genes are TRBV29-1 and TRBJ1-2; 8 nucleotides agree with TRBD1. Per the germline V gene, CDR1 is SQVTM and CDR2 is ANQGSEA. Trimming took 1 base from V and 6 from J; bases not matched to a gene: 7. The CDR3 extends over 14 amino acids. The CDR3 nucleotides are TGCAGCGTTGAAGGCGGGACAGGCGTAAATGGCTACACCTTC. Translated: CSVEGGTGVNGYTF.

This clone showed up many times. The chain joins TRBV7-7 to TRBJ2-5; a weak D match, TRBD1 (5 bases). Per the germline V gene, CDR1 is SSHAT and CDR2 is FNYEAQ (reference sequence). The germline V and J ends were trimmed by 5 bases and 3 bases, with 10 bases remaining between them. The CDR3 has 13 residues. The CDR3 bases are TGTGCCAGCAGCCGTGGACAAGAAGAGACCCAGTACTTC. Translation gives CASSRGQEETQYF.

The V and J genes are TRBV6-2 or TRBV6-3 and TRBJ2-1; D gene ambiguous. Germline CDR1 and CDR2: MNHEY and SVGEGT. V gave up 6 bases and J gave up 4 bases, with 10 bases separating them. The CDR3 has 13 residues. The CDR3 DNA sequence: TGTGCCAGCAGCCAACTCATATACAATGAGCAGTTCTTC. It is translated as CASSQLIYNEQFF.

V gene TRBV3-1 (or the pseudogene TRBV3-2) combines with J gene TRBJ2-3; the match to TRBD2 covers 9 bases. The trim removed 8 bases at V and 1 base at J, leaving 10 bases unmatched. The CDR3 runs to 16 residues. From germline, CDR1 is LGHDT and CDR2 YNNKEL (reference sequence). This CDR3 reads CASEGSQRGGTDTQYF. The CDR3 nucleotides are TGTGCCAGCGAGGGCTCTCAGCGGGGGGGCACAGATACGCAGTATTTT.

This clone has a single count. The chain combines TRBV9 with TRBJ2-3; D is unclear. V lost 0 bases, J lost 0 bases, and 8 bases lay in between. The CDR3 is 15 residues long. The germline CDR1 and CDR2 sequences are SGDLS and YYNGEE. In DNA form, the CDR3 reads TGTGCCAGCAGCGTAGGTCCAGATAGCACAGATACGCAGTATTTT. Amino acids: CASSVGPDSTDTQYF.

DNA for the CDR3: TGTGCCAGCAGCATTGGACAGCTGAACACTGAAGCTTTCTTT. Encoded protein: CASSIGQLNTEAFF. This chain links TRBV5-6 with TRBJ1-1; possible D gene TRBD1, 6 bases. CDR3 length: 14 residues. V shed 4 bases and J shed 0 bases, with 10 bases lying between them. Germline CDR1 is SGHDT and CDR2 is YYEEEE.

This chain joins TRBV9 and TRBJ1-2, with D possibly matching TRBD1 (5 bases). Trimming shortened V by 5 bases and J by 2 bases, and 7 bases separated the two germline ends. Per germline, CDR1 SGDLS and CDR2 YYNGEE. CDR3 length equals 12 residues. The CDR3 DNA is TGTGCCAGCAGAAAGGGGAACTATGGCTACACCTTC. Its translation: CASRKGNYGYTF.

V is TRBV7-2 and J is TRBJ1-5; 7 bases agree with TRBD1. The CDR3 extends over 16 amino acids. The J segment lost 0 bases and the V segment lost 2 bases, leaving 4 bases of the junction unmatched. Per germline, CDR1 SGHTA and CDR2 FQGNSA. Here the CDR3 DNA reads TGTGCCAGCAGCTTATCGGCAGGGGGTAGCAATCAGCCCCAGCATTTT. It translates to CASSLSAGGSNQPQHF.

DNA of the CDR3: TGTGCCAGCAGCTCTTCAGTAACAACTAATGAAAAACTGTTTTTT. Amino acids: CASSSSVTTNEKLFF. J is TRBJ1-4 and V is TRBV7-2; unclear D gene. Germline V gives CDR1 SGHTA, CDR2 FQGNSA. V lost 4 bases, J lost 0 bases, and 9 bases lay in between. This CDR3 is 15 amino acids long.

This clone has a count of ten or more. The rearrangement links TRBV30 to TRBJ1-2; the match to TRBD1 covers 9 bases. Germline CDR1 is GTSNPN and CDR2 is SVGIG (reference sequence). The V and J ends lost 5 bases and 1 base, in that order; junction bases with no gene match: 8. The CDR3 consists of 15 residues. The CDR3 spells CAWHRDRALNYGYTF. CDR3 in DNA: TGTGCCTGGCACCGGGACAGGGCGCTTAACTATGGCTACACCTTC.

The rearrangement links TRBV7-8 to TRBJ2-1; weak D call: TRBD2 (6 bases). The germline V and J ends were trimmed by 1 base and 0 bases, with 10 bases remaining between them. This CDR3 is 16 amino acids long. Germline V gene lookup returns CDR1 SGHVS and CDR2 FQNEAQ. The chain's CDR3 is CASSLVRLGSYNEQFF. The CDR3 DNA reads TGTGCCAGCAGCTTAGTCAGACTAGGCTCCTACAATGAGCAGTTCTTC.

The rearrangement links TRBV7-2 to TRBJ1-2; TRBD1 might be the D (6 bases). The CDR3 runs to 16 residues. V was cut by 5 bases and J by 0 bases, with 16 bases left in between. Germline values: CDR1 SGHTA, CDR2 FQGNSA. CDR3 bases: TGTGCCAGCAGCGTAGAGGGAAACAGGGCTAACTATGGCTACACCTTC. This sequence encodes CASSVEGNRANYGYTF.

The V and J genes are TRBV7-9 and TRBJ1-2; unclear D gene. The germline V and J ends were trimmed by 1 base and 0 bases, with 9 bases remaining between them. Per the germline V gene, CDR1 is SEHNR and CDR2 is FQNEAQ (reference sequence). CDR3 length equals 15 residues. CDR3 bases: TGTGCCAGCAGCTTAGACGACGGAGCTAACTATGGCTACACCTTC. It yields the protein CASSLDDGANYGYTF.

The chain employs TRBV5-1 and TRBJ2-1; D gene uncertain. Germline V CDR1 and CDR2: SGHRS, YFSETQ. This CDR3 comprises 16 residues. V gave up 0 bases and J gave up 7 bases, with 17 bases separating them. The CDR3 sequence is CASSLALVRGGNEQFF. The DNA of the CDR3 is TGCGCCAGCAGCTTGGCCCTGGTTCGAGGTGGAAATGAGCAGTTCTTC.

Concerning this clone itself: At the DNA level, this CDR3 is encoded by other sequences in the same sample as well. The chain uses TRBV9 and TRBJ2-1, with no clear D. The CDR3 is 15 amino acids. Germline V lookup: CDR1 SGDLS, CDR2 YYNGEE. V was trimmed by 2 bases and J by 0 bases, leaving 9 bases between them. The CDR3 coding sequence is TGTGCCAGCAGCGTTGAGGATAGCTCCTACAATGAGCAGTTCTTC. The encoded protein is CASSVEDSSYNEQFF. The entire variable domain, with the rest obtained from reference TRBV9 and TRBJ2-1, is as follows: DSGVTQTPKHLITATGQRVTLRCSPRSGDLSVYWYQQSLDQGLQFLIQYYNGEERAKGNILERFSAQQFPDLHSELNLSSLELGDSALYFCASSVEDSSYNEQFFGPGTRLTVL.

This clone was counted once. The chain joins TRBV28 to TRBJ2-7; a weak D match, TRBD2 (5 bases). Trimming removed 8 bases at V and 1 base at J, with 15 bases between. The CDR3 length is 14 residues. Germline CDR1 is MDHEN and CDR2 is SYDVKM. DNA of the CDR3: TGTGCCAGCCGTGACACCCTAGCTTCCTACGAGCAGTACTTC. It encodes CASRDTLASYEQYF. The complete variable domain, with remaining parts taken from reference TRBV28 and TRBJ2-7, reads DVKVTQSSRYLVKRTGEKVFLECVQDMDHENMFWYRQDPGLGLRLIYFSYDVKMKEKGDIPEGYSVSREKKERFSLILESASTNQTSMYLCASRDTLASYEQYFGPGTRLTVT.

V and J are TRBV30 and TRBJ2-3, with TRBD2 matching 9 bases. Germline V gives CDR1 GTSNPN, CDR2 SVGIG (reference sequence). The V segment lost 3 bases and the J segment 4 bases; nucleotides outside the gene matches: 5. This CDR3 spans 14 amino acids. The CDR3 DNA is TGTGCCTGGAGGGCGGGAGGGTCATCAGATACGCAGTATTTT. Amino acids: CAWRAGGSSDTQYF.

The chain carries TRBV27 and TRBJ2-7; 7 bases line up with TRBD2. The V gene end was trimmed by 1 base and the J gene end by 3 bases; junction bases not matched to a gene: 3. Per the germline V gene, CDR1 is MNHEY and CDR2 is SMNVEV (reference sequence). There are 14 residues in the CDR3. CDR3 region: CASSLWRGYYEQYF. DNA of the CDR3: TGTGCCAGCAGTTTATGGCGGGGGTACTACGAGCAGTACTTC.

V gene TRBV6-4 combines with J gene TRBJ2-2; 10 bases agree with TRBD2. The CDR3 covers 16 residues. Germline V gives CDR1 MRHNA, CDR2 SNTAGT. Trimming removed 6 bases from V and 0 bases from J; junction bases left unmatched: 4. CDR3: CASSLTSGANTGELFF. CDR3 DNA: TGTGCCAGCAGCCTTACTAGCGGGGCGAACACCGGGGAGCTGTTTTTT.

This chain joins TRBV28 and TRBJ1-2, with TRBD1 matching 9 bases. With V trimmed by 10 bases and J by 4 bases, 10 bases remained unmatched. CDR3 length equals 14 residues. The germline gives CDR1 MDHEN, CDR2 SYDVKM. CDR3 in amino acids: CATITGGESYGYTF. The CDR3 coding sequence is TGTGCCACCATTACAGGGGGCGAGAGCTATGGCTACACCTTC.

CDR3 nucleotide sequence: TGTGCCAGCAGCTCAGCCGGGGGTGCGTCGCAAGAGACCCAGTACTTC. Amino acids: CASSSAGGASQETQYF. The J gene is TRBJ2-5, the V gene TRBV7-9; weak D call: TRBD2 (6 bases). V shed 4 bases and J shed 2 bases, with 17 bases lying between them. The CDR3 length is 16 residues. Germline assignment: CDR1 SEHNR and CDR2 FQNEAQ (reference sequence).

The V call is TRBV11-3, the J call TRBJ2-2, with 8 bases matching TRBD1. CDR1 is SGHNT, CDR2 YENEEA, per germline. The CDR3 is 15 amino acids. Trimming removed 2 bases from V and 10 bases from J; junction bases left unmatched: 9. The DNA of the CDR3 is TGTGCCAGCAGCTTATTTTCAGGGGGCACGGCGGAGCTGTTTTTT. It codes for CASSLFSGGTAELFF.

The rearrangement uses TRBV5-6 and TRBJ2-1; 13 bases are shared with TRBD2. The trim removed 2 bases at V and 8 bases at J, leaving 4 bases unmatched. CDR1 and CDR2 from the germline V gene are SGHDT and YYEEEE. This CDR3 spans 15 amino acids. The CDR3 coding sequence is TGTGCCAGCAGCTTACTAGCGGGAGGGGGCGATGAGCAGTTCTTC. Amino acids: CASSLLAGGGDEQFF.

The CDR3: CASRGTVLYEQYF. Written as DNA, the CDR3 is TGTGCCAGCCGGGGGACAGTCCTCTACGAGCAGTACTTC. V is TRBV6-5 and J is TRBJ2-7; possible D gene TRBD1, 7 bases. V lost 8 bases and J 3 bases, leaving 14 bases between the germline ends. Germline V gives CDR1 MNHEY, CDR2 SVGAGI. The CDR3 runs to 13 residues.

Written as DNA, the CDR3 is TGTGCCACCAGCAGGAGCCACCAGGGCCCGGTGCGGTTCTTC. It yields the protein CATSRSHQGPVRFF. J is TRBJ2-1 and V is TRBV15; TRBD1 is a possible D gene (5 bases). The CDR3 consists of 14 residues. Between the trimmed V and J ends, which lost 3 bases and 15 bases, there was a span of 21 bases. Germline V gives CDR1 LNHNV, CDR2 YYDKDF (reference sequence).

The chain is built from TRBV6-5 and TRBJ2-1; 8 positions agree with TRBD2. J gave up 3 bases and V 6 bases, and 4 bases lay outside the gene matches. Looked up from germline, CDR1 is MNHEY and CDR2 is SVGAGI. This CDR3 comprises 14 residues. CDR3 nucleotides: TGTGCCAGCAGCCAGCGGGGGAACTACAATGAGCAGTTCTTC. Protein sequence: CASSQRGNYNEQFF.

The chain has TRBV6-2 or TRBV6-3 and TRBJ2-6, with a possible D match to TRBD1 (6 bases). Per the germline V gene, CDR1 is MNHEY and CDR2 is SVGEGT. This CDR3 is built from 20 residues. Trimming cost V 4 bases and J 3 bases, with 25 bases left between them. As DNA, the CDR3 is TGTGCCAGCAGTTCTCGCCTACAGACAGGAAAGAACGGTGGGGCCAACGTCCTGACTTTC. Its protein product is CASSSRLQTGKNGGANVLTF.

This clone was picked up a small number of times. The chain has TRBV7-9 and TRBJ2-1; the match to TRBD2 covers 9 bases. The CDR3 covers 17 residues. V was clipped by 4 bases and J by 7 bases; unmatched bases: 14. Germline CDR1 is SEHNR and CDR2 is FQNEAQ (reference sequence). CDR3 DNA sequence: TGTGCCAGCAGCTCGACAAAATGGCTAGCGGGGTTAAATGAGCAGTTCTTC. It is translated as CASSSTKWLAGLNEQFF.

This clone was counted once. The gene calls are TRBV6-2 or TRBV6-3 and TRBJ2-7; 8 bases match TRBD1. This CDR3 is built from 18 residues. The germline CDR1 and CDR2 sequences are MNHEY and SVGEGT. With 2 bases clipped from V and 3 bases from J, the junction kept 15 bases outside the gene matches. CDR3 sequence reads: CASSYPGDRTSRGYEQYF. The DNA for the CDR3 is TGTGCCAGCAGTTACCCAGGGGACAGGACCTCCAGAGGCTACGAGCAGTACTTC.